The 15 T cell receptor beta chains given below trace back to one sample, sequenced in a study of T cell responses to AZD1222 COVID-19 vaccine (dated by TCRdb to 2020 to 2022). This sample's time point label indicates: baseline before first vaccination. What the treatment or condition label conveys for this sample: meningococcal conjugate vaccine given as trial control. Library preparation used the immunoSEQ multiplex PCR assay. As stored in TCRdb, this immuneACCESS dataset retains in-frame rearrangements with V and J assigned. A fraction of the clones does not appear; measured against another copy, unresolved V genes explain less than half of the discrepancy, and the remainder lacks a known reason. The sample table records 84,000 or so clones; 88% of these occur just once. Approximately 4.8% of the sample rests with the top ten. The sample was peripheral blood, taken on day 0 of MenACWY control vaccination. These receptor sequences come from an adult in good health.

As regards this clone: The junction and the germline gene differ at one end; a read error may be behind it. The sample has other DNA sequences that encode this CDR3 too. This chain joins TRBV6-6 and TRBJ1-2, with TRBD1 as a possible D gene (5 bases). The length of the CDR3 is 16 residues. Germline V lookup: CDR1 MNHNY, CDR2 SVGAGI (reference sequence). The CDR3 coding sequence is TGTGCCAGCAGTCCACGACAAGACAGCACATCACTGCCCAGAGCCTTC. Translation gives CASSPRQDSTSLPRAF.

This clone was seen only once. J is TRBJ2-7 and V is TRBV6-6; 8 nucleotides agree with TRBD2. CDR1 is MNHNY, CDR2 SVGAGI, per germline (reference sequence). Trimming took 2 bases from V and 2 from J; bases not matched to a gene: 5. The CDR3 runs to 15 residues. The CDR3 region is CASSYGHGGAYEQYF. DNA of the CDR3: TGTGCCAGCAGTTACGGTCACGGGGGGGCCTACGAGCAGTACTTC.

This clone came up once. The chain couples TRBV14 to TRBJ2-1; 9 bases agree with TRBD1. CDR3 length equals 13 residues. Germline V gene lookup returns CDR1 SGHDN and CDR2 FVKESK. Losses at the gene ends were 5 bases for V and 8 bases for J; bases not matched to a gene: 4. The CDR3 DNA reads TGTGCCAGCAGCGAAACAGGGGGCCATGAGCAGTTCTTC. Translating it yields CASSETGGHEQFF.

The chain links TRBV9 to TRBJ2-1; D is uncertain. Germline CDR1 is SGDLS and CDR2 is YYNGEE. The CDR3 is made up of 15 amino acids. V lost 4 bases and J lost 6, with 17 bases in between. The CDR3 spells CASSPSYRVVNEQFF. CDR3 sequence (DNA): TGTGCCAGCAGCCCTTCCTACAGAGTGGTCAATGAGCAGTTCTTC.

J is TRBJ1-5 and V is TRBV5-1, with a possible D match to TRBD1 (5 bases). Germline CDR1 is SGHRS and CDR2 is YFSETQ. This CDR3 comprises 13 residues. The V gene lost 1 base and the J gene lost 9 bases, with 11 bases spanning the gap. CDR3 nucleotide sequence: TGCGCCAGCAGCTTGTTGGGGGAGGCGCCCCAGCATTTT. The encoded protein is CASSLLGEAPQHF.

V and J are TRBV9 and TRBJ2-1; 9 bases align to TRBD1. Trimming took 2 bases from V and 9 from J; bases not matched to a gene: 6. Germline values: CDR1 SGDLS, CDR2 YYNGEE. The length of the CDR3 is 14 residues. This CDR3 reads CASSVGTGLREQFF. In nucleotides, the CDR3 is TGTGCCAGCAGCGTCGGGACAGGGTTACGTGAGCAGTTCTTC.

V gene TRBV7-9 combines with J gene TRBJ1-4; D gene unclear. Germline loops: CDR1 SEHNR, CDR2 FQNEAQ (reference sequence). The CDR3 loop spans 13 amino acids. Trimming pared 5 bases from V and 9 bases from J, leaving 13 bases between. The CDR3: CASSTREKKKLFF. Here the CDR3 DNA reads TGTGCCAGCAGCACCCGGGAGAAAAAAAAACTGTTTTTT.

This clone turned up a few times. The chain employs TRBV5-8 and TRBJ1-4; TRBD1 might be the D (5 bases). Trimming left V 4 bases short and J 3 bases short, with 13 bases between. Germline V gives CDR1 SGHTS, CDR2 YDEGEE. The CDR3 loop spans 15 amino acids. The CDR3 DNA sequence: TGTGCCAGCAGCCCTTCAGGGAATGCTAATGAAAAACTGTTTTTT. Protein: CASSPSGNANEKLFF.

CDR3 loop: CASSPTGIPYEQYF. The CDR3 nucleotides read TGTGCCAGCTCACCGACAGGGATCCCCTACGAGCAGTACTTC. The chain links TRBV18 to TRBJ2-7; 7 bases align to TRBD1. V gave up 3 bases and J gave up 2 bases; unmatched junction bases: 4. The CDR3 is 14 amino acids. CDR1 KGHSH and CDR2 LQKENI come from the germline V gene.

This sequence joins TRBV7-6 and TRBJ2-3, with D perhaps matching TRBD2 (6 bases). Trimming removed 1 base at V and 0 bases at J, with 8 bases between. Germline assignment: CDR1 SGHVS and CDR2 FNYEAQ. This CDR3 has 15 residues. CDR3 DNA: TGTGCCAGCAGCTTAGTAGCGGTTAGCACAGATACGCAGTATTTT. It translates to CASSLVAVSTDTQYF.

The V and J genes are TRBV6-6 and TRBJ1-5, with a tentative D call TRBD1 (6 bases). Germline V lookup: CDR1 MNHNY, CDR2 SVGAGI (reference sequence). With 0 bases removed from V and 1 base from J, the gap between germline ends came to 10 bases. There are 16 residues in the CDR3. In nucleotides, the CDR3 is TGTGCCAGCAGTTACTCGATAACAGGGAGCAATCAGCCCCAGCATTTT. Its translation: CASSYSITGSNQPQHF.

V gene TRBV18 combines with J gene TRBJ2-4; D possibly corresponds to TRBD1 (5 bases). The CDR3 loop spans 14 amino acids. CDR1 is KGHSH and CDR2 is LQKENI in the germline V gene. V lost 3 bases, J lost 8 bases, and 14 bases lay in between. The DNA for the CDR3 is TGTGCCAGCTCACCGTCTAGGGGTAGAGACATTCAGTACTTC. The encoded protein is CASSPSRGRDIQYF. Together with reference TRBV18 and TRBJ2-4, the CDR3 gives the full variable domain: NAGVMQNPRHLVRRRGQEARLRCSPMKGHSHVYWYRQLPEEGLKFMVYLQKENIIDESGMPKERFSAEFPKEGPSILRIQQVVRGDSAAYFCASSPSRGRDIQYFGAGTRLSVL.

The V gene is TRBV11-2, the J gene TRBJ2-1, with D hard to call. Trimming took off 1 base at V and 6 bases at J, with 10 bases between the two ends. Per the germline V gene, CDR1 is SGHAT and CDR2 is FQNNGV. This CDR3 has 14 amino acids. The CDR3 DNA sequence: TGTGCCAGCAGCTTAGTAAACCTTTTCAATGAGCAGTTCTTC. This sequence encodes CASSLVNLFNEQFF.

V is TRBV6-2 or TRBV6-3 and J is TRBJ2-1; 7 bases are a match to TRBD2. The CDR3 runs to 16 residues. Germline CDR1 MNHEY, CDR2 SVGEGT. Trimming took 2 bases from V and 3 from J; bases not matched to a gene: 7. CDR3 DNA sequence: TGTGCCAGCAGTTACGGAAGCGGGGTTGGCTACAATGAGCAGTTCTTC. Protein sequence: CASSYGSGVGYNEQFF.

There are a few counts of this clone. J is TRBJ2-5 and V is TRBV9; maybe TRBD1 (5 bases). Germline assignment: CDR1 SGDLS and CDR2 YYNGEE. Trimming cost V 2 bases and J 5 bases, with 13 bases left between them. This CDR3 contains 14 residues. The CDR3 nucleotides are TGTGCCAGCAGCGTGAGAGACAGTGTGGAGACCCAGTACTTC. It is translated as CASSVRDSVETQYF.